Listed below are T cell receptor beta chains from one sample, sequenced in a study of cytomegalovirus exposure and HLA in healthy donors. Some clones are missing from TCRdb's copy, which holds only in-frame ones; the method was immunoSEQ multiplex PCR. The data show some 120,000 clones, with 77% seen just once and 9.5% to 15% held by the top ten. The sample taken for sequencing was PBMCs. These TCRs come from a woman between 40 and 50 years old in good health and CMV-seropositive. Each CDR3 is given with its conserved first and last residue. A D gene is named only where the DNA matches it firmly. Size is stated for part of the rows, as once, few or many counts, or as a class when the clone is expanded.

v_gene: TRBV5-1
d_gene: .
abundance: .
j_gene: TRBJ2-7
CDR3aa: CASRPEGGREYEQYF
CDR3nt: TGCGCCAGCAGACCCGAGGGGGGGAGAGAGTACGAGCAGTACTTC

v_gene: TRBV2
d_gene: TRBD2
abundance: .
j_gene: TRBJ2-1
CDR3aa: CASSEWSGANNEQFF
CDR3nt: TGTGCCAGCAGTGAGTGGAGCGGGGCAAACAATGAGCAGTTCTTC

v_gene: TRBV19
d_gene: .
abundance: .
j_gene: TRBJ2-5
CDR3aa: CASSETVWETQYF
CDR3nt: TGTGCCAGTAGTGAGACAGTCTGGGAGACCCAGTACTTC

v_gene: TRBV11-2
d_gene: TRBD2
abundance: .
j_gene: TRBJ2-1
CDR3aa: CASSSGTSGPANEQFF
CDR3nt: TGTGCCAGCAGCTCCGGGACTAGCGGGCCCGCGAATGAGCAGTTCTTC

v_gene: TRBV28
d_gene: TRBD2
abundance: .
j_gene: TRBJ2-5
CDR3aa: CASQKREWETQYF
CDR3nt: TGTGCCAGCCAAAAGCGGGAGTGGGAGACCCAGTACTTC

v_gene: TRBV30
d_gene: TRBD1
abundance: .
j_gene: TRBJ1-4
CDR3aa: CAWRQGDEKLFF
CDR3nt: TGTGCCTGGAGACAGGGGGATGAAAAACTGTTTTTT

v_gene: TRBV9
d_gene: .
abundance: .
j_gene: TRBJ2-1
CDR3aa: CASSVGVSSYNEQFF
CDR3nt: TGTGCCAGCAGCGTAGGAGTAAGCTCCTACAATGAGCAGTTCTTC

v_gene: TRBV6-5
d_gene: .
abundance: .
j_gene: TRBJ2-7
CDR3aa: CASSYGGGGYEQYF
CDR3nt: TGTGCCAGCAGTTACGGGGGGGGCGGCTACGAGCAGTACTTC

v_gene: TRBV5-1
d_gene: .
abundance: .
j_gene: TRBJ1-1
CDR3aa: CASSLAWPMNTEAFF
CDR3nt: TGCGCCAGCAGCTTGGCATGGCCAATGAACACTGAAGCTTTCTTT

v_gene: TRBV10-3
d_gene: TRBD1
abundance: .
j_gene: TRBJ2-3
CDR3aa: CAISELGQGADTQYF
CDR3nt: TGTGCCATCAGTGAGTTAGGACAGGGTGCAGATACGCAGTATTTT

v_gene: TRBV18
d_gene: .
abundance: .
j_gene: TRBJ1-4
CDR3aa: CASSPEQGNEKLFF
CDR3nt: TGTGCCAGCTCACCGGAACAGGGCAATGAAAAACTGTTTTTT

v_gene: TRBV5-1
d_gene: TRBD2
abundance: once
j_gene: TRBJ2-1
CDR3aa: CASSLGTSAFNEQFF
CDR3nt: TGCGCCAGCAGCTTGGGGACTAGCGCGTTCAATGAGCAGTTCTTC

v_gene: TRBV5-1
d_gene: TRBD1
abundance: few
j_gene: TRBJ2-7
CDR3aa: CASSEQGASYEQYF
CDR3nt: TGCGCCAGCAGCGAACAGGGGGCGAGCTACGAGCAGTACTTC

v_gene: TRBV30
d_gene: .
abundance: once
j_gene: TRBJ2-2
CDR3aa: CAWYSVNTGELFF
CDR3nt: TGTGCCTGGTATTCAGTGAACACCGGGGAGCTGTTTTTT

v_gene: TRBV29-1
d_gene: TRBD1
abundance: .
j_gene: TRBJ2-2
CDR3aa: CSVAGQGAGTGELFF
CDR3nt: TGCAGCGTGGCCGGACAGGGGGCCGGCACCGGGGAGCTGTTTTTT

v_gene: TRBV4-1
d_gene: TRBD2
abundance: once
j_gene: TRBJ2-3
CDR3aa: CASSQEGSREGDTQYF
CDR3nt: TGCGCCAGCAGCCAAGAAGGGTCGCGGGAGGGGGATACGCAGTATTTT

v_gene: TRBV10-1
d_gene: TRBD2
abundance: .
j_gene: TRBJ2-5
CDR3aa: CASSESMPAGGQETQYF
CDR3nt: TGCGCCAGCAGTGAGTCGATGCCAGCGGGGGGCCAAGAGACCCAGTACTTC

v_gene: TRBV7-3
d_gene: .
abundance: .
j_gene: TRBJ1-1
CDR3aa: CASSPRTAGVTEAFF
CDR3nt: TGTGCCAGCAGCCCCAGGACAGCCGGGGTCACTGAAGCTTTCTTT

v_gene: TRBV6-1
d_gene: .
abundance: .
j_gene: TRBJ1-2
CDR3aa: CASSAFSRAVTGGGYTF
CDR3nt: TGTGCCAGCAGTGCCTTTTCGAGGGCCGTAACCGGTGGTGGCTACACCTTC

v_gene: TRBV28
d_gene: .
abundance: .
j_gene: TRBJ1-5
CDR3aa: CASSRDGGRVNQPQHF
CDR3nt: TGTGCCAGCAGCCGTGACGGGGGGCGGGTCAATCAGCCCCAGCATTTT

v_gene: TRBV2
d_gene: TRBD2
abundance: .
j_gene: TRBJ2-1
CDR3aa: CASKWEVAGSYNEQFF
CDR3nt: TGTGCCAGCAAATGGGAGGTAGCGGGTTCCTACAATGAGCAGTTCTTC

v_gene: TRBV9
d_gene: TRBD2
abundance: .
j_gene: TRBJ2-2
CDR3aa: CASSVEVIAGFTGELFF
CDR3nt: TGTGCCAGCAGCGTAGAGGTAATAGCGGGATTCACCGGGGAGCTGTTTTTT

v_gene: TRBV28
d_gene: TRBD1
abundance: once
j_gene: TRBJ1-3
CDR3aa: CASRRQGNSGNTIYF
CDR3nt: TGTGCCAGCAGGCGACAGGGCAACTCTGGAAACACTATATATTTT

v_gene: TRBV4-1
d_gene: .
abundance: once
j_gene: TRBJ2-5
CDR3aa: CASSHGIPYGTQYF
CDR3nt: TGCGCCAGCAGCCACGGTATTCCCTATGGGACCCAGTACTTC

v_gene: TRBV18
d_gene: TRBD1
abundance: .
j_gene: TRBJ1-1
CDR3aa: CASSPGGDRAYYTEAFF
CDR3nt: TGTGCCAGCTCACCGGGAGGAGACAGGGCCTATTACACTGAAGCTTTCTTT